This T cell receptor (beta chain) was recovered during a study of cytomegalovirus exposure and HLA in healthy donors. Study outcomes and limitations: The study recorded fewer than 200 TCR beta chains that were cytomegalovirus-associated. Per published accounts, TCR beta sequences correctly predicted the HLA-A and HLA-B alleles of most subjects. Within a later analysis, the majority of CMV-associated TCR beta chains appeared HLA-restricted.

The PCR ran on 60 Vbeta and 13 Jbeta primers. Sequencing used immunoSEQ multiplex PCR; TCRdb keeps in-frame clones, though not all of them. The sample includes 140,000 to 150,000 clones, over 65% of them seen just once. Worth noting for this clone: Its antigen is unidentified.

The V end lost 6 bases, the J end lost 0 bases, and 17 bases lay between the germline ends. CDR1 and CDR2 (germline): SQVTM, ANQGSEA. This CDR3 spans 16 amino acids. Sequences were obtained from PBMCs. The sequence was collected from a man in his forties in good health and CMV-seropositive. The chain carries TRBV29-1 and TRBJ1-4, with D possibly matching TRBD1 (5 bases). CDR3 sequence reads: CSVPNEQDATNEKLFF. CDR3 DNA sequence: TGCAGCGTCCCCAACGAACAGGATGCAACTAATGAAAAACTGTTTTTT.